This T cell receptor (beta chain) was obtained from a study of T cells in Graves' hyperthyroidism and ophthalmopathy. The CDR3 spans 14 residues. Trimming removed 3 bases from V and 3 bases from J, with 9 bases in between. Study-level findings and limits: By a 13 V-J model, ophthalmopathy was set apart from stable hyperthyroidism.

Researchers took RNA transcripts and amplified the TCR beta CDR3 regions from them. HTBI primers were employed in a first-round RT-PCR of the TCR CDR3. Each CDR3 protein gets one entry after TCRdb re-called the multiplex PCR reads with MiXCR. The repertoire holds about 340,000 distinct CDR3 sequences, with roughly a fifth as singletons. In its sample, this clonotype was seen many times. Its target is unknown. Patients showing uncontrolled infection, other autoimmune disease, pregnancy or lactation were ineligible. This chain joins TRBV12-3 or TRBV12-4 and TRBJ1-5; D unresolved. This TCR derives from a woman aged 45-59 years with Graves' hyperthyroidism. The sample consisted of blood. The CDR3: CASSFGSVNQPQHF. For the CDR3, the DNA is TGTGCCAGCAGTTTCGGCAGCGTCAATCAGCCCCAGCATTTT.